Following are 3 T cell receptor beta chains from one sample sequenced in a study of CD8 T cells in ankylosing spondylitis. MiXCR was run by TCRdb on the 5' RACE reads, yielding one entry per CDR3 protein. The data show about 200,000 distinct CDR3 sequences, more than 10% seen once. Sequenced sample: blood, either unsorted or a sorted T cell fraction (not recorded which). The receptors come from a male donor with ankylosing spondylitis or in good health (not recorded which).

This clonotype has ten or more counts. This chain uses TRBV30 with TRBJ2-2; D ambiguous. The CDR3 loop spans 11 amino acids. CDR1 is GTSNPN, CDR2 SVGIG, per germline (reference sequence). V was clipped by 0 bases and J by 6 bases, with 2 bases between them. The DNA for the CDR3 is TGTGCCTGGAGTGTCCCCGGGGAGCTGTTTTTT. Residues: CAWSVPGELFF.

The chain combines TRBV20-1 with TRBJ2-3, with 7 bases lining up with TRBD2. CDR3 length: 15 amino acids. The trim removed 1 base at V and 4 bases at J, leaving 8 bases unmatched. CDR1 is DFQATT and CDR2 is SNEGSKA in the germline V gene (reference sequence). The CDR3 bases are TGCAGTGCTAGAGGTTTGCGGGAGCCTGCAGATACGCAGTATTTT. Translating gives CSARGLREPADTQYF.

This clonotype was counted only a few times. The chain recombines TRBV5-6 with TRBJ1-1, with D uncertain. Germline V gives CDR1 SGHDT, CDR2 YYEEEE. CDR3 length: 18 residues. V was trimmed by 1 base and J by 0 bases, leaving 19 bases between them. The CDR3 nucleotides are TGTGCCAGCAGCTTGTGGGGTTCGGCGTCGGCGATGAACACTGAAGCTTTCTTT. Translated, it gives CASSLWGSASAMNTEAFF. Combining the CDR3 with reference TRBV5-6 and TRBJ1-1 gives the whole variable domain DAGVTQSPTHLIKTRGQQVTLRCSPKSGHDTVSWYQQALGQGPQFIFQYYEEEERQRGNFPDRFSGHQFPNYSSELNVNALLLGDSALYLCASSLWGSASAMNTEAFFGQGTRLTVV.